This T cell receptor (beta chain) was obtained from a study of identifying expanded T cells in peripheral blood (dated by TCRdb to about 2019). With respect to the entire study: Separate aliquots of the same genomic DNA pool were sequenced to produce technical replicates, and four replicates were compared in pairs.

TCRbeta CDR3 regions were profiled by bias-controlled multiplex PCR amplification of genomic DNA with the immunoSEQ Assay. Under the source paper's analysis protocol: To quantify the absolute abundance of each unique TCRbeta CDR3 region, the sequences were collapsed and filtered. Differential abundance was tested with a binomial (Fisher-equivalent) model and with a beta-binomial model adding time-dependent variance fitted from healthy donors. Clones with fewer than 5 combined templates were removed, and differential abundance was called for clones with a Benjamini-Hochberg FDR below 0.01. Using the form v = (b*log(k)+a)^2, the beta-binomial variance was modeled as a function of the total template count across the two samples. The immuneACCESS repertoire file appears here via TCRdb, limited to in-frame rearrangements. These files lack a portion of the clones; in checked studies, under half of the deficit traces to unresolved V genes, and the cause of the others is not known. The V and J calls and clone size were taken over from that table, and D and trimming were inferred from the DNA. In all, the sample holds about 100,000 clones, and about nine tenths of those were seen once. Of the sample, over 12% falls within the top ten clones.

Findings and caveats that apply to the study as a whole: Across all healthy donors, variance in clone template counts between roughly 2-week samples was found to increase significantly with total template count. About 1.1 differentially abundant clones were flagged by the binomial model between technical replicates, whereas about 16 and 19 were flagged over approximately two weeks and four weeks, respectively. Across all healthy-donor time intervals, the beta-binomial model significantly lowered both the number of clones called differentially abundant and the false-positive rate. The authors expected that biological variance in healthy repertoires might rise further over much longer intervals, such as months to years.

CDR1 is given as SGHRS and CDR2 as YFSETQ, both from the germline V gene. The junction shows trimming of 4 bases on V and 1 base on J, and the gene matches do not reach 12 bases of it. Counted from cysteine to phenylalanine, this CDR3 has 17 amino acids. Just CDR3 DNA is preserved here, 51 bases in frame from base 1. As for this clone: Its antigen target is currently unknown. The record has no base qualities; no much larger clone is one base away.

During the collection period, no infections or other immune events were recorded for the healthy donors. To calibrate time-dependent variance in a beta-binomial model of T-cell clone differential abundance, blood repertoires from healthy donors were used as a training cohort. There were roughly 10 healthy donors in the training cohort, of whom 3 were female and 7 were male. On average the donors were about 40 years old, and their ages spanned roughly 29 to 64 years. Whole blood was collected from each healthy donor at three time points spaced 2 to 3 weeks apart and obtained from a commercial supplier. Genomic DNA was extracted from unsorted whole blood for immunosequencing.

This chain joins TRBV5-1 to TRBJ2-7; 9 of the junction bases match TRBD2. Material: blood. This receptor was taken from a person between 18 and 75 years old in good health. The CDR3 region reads CASSPGLGLALSYEQYF. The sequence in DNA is TGCGCCAGCAGCCCGGGGCTGGGACTAGCCTTATCCTACGAGCAGTACTTC. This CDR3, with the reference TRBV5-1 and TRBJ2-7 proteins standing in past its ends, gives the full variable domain KAGVTQTPRYLIKTRGQQVTLSCSPISGHRSVSWYQQTPGQGLQFLFEYFSETQRNKGNFPGRFSGRQFSNSRSEMNVSTLELGDSALYLCASSPGLGLALSYEQYFGPGTRLTVT.